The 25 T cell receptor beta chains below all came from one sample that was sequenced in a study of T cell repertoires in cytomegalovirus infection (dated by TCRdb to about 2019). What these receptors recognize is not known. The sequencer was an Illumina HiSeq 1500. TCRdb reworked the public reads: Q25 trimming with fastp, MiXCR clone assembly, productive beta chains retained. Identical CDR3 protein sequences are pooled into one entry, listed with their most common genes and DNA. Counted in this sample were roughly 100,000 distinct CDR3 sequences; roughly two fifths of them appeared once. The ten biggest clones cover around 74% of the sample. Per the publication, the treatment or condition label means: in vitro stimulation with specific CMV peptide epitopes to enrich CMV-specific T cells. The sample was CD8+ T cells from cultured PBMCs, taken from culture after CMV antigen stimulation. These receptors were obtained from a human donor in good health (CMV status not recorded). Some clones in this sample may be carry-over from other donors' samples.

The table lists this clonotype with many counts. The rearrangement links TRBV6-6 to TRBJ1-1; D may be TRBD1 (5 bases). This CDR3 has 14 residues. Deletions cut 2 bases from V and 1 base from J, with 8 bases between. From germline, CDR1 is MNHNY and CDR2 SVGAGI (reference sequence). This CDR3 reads CASSYGAGNTEAFF. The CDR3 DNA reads TGTGCCAGCAGTTACGGGGCAGGGAACACTGAAGCTTTCTTT.

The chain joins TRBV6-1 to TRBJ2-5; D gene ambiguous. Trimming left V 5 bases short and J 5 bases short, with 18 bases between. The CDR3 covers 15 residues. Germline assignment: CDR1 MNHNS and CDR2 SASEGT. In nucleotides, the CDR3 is TGTGCCAGCAGTTATTATCGGATCTCGGATGAGACCCAGTACTTC. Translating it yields CASSYYRISDETQYF.

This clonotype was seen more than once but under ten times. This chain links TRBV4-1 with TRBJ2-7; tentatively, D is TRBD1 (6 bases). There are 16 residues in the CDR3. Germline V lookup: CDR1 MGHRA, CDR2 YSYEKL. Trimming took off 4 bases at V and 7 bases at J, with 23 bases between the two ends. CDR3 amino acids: CASSPYLGRGVFEQYF. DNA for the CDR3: TGCGCCAGCAGCCCCTACTTGGGCAGGGGTGTTTTTGAGCAGTACTTC.

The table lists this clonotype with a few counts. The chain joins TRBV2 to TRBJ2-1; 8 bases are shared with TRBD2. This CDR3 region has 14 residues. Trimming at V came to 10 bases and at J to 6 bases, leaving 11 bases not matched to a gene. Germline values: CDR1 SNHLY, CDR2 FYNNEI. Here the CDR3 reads CATHRRGATNEQFF. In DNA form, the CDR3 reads TGTGCCACCCACCGGCGGGGGGCCACCAATGAGCAGTTCTTC.

CDR3 in DNA: TGTGCCAGCAGTCCTTTTTCGGGCCAAGAGACCCAGTACTTC. Protein: CASSPFSGQETQYF. The chain uses TRBV27 and TRBJ2-5; unclear D gene. CDR1 is MNHEY, CDR2 SMNVEV, per germline (reference sequence). This CDR3 is built from 14 residues. V was trimmed by 5 bases and J by 1 base, leaving 11 bases between them.

For the CDR3, the DNA is TGTGCCAGCAGCCAAGAAGGGGGGATTGGGGCCAACGTCCTGACTTTC. This translates into CASSQEGGIGANVLTF. The chain recombines TRBV4-2 with TRBJ2-6; the D call may be TRBD1 or TRBD2 (6 bases each). V gave up 0 bases and J gave up 3 bases, with 9 bases separating them. Per germline, CDR1 LGHNA and CDR2 YNFKEQ. The CDR3 totals 16 residues.

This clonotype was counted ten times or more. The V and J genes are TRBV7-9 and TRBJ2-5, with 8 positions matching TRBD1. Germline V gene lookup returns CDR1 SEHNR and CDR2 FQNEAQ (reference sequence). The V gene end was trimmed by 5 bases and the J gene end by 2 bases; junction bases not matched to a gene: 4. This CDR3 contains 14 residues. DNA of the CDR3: TGTGCCAGCAGCAATGGACAGGGTCAAGAGACCCAGTACTTC. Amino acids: CASSNGQGQETQYF. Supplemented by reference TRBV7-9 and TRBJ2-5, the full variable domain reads DTGVSQNPRHKITKRGQNVTFRCDPISEHNRLYWYRQTLGQGPEFLTYFQNEAQLEKSRLLSDRFSAERPKGSFSTLEIQRTEQGDSAMYLCASSNGQGQETQYFGPGTRLLVL.

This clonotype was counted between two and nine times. This CDR3 is CASSQSLQVSGGFYEQYF. The CDR3 nucleotides read TGTGCCAGCAGTCAAAGCCTCCAAGTTAGCGGGGGGTTCTACGAGCAGTACTTC. The rearrangement joins TRBV7-2 to TRBJ2-7; 10 bases match TRBD2. The CDR3 runs to 18 residues. Germline trimming cut 6 bases from V and 3 bases from J; bases unmatched to any gene: 17. Per the germline V gene, CDR1 is SGHTA and CDR2 is FQGNSA.

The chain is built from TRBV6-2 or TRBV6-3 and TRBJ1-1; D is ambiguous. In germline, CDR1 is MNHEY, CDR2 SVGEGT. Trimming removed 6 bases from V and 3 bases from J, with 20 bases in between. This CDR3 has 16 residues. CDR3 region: CASSRTAGWEYTEAFF. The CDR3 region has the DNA TGTGCCAGCAGCCGTACGGCGGGTTGGGAGTACACTGAAGCTTTCTTT.

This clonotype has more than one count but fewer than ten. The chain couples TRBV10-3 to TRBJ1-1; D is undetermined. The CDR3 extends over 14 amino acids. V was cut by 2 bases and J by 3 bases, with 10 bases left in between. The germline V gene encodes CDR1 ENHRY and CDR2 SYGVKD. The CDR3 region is CAISEPGGHTEAFF. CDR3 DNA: TGTGCCATCAGTGAGCCCGGCGGTCACACTGAAGCTTTCTTT.

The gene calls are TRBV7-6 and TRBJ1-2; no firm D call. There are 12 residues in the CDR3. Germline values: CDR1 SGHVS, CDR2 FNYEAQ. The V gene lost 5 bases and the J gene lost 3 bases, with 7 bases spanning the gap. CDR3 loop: CASSEWDYGYTF. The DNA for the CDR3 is TGTGCCAGCAGCGAATGGGACTATGGCTACACCTTC.

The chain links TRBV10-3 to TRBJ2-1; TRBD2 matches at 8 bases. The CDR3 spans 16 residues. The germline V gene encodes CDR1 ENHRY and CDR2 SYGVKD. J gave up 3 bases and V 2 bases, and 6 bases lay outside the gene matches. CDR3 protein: CAISEPAAGGYNEQFF. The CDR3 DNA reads TGTGCCATCAGTGAGCCAGCCGCGGGGGGCTACAATGAGCAGTTCTTC.

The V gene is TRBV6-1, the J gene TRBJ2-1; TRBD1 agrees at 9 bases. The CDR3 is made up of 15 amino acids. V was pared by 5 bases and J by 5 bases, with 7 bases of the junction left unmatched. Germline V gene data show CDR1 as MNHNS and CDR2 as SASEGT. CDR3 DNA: TGTGCCAGCAGTTCCGGGACAGGGAAGGACAATGAGCAGTTCTTC. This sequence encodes CASSSGTGKDNEQFF.

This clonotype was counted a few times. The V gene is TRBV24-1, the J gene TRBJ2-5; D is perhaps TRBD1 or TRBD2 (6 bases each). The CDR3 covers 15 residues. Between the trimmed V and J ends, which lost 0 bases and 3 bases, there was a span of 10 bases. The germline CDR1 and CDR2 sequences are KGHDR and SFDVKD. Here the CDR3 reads CATSDLEGGKETQYF. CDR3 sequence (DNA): TGTGCCACCAGTGATTTGGAAGGGGGGAAAGAGACCCAGTACTTC.

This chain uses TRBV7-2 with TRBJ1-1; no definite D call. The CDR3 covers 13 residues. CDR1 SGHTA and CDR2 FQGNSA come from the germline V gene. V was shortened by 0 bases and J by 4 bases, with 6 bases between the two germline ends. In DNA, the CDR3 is TGTGCCAGCAGCTTAGCGGGGTTCACTGAAGCTTTCTTT. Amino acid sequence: CASSLAGFTEAFF.

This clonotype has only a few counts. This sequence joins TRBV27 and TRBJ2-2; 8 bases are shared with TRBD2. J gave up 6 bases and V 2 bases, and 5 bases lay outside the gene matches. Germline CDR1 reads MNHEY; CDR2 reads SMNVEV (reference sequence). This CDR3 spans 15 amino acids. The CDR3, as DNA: TGTGCCAGCAGTTTACTCCGGGGGGGCCCCGGGGAGCTGTTTTTT. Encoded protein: CASSLLRGGPGELFF.

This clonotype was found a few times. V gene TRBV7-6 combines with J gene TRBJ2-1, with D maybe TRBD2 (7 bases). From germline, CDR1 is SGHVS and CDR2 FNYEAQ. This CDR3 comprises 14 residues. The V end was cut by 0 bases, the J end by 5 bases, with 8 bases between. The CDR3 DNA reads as TGTGCCAGCAGCTTAGCGGGGGGGCACAATGAGCAGTTCTTC. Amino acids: CASSLAGGHNEQFF.

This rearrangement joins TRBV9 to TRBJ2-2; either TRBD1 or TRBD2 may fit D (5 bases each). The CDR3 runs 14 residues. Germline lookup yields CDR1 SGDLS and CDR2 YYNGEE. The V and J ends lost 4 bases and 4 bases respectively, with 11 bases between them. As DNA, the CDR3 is TGTGCCAGCAGCCCGGGGCTAGCCACCGGGGAGCTGTTTTTT. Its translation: CASSPGLATGELFF. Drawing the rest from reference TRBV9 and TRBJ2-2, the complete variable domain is DSGVTQTPKHLITATGQRVTLRCSPRSGDLSVYWYQQSLDQGLQFLIQYYNGEERAKGNILERFSAQQFPDLHSELNLSSLELGDSALYFCASSPGLATGELFFGEGSRLTVL.

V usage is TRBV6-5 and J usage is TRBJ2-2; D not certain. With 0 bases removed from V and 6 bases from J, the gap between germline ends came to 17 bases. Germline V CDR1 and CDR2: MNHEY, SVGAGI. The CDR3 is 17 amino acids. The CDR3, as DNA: TGTGCCAGCAGTTACTCGAAATCGGGTCTAAGGTCCGGGGAGCTGTTTTTT. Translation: CASSYSKSGLRSGELFF.

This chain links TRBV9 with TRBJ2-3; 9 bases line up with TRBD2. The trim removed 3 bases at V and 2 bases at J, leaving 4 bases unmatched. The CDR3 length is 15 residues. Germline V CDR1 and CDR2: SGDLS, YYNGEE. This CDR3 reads CASSGGGATTDTQYF. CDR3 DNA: TGTGCCAGCAGCGGCGGGGGGGCAACCACAGATACGCAGTATTTT.

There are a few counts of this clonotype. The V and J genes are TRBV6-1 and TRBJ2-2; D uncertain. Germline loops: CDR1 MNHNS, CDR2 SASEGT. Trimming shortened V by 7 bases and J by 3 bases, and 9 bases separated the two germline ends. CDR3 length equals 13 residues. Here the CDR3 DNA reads TGTGCCAGCACCGACAAGGACACCGGGGAGCTGTTTTTT. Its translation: CASTDKDTGELFF.

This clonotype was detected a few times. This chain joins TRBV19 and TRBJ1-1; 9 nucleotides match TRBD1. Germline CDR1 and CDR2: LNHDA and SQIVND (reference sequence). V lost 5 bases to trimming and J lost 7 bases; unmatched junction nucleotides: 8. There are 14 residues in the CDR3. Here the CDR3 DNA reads TGTGCCAGTAGTCGGCGGGACAGGGTTATTGAAGCTTTCTTT. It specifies CASSRRDRVIEAFF.

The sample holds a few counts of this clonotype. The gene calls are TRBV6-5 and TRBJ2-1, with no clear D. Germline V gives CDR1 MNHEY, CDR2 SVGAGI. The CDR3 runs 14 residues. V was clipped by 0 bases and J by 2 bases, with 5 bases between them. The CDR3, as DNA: TGTGCCAGCAGTTACTCAAACGCCTACAATGAGCAGTTCTTC. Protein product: CASSYSNAYNEQFF.

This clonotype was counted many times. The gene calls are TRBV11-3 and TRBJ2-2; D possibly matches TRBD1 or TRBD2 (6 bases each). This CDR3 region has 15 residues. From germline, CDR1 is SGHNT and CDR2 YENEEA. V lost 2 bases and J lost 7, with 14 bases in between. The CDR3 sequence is CASSLRGAVDGELFF. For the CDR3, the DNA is TGTGCCAGCAGCTTAAGGGGGGCCGTCGACGGGGAGCTGTTTTTT.

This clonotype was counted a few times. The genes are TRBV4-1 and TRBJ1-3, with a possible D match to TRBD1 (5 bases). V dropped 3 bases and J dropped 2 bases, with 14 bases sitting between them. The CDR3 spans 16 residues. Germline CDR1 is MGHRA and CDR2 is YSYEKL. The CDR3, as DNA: TGCGCCAGCAGCCACGGGACGACAGTGACTGGAAACACCATATATTTT. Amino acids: CASSHGTTVTGNTIYF.